This TCR beta chain was recorded in a study of blood T cells in healthy people across ages. The germline CDR1 and CDR2 sequences are SGHRS and YFSETQ. Trimming at V came to 0 bases and at J to 6 bases, leaving 8 bases not matched to a gene. The CDR3 loop spans 17 amino acids. This clonotype has just a few counts. What it binds is unknown. Through a sample-barcoded 5' primer and a J-beta primer mix, a second PCR was run for roughly 6 to 12 cycles. A template-switch adaptor containing 12 random nucleotides labeled each cDNA molecule. One entry per CDR3 protein, called by TCRdb with MiXCR from the 5' RACE reads. The table shows 920,000 or so distinct CDR3 sequences, with 35% to 50% occurring only once. The study's findings and limits: Unsorted PBMCs ruled out conclusive naive versus antigen-experienced comparison. Older age went with lower TCR beta diversity per million T cells, in a roughly linear way.

The study drew donors from healthy Caucasian individuals in Russia aged roughly 6 to 90. This chain connects TRBV5-1 to TRBJ2-3, with 12 nucleotides matching TRBD2. The sample comprised blood. The sequence derives from a woman aged 60-75 years in good health. CDR3 amino acids: CASSLVPASGRADTQYF. The CDR3 coding sequence is TGCGCCAGCAGCTTGGTCCCGGCTAGCGGGAGGGCCGATACGCAGTATTTT. The full variable domain, with the rest looked up from reference TRBV5-1 and TRBJ2-3, is KAGVTQTPRYLIKTRGQQVTLSCSPISGHRSVSWYQQTPGQGLQFLFEYFSETQRNKGNFPGRFSGRQFSNSRSEMNVSTLELGDSALYLCASSLVPASGRADTQYFGPGTRLTVL.